This T cell receptor beta chain is drawn from a study of blood T cell repertoires in COVID-19. Study background: COVID-19 samples from acute and convalescent phases originated in the United States, Italy and Spain.

Trimming shortened V by 2 bases and J by 9 bases, and 11 bases separated the two germline ends. CDR3 length: 13 residues. CDR1 and CDR2 (germline): MDHEN, SYDVKM. In the study's own analysis: Nucleated cell number was recorded as an estimate derived from reference gene primer amplification. Measured with immunoSEQ multiplex PCR; TCRdb has only the in-frame clones, and not every one. From that table come the V and J calls and clone size; the DNA was used to work out D and trimming. The table shows some 210,000 clones, with about nine tenths occurring only once. Membership in each cohort depended on participant-reported clinical history.

Input material: PBMCs or T cells enriched from blood (not recorded which). This rearrangement joins TRBV28 to TRBJ2-1, with D possibly TRBD2 on 6 matching bases. This TCR derives from a man between 18 and 35 years old with acute COVID-19. CDR3 in DNA: TGTGCCAGCAGTTTAGAGGGGAGGACTGAGCAGTTCTTC. This gives the protein CASSLEGRTEQFF.